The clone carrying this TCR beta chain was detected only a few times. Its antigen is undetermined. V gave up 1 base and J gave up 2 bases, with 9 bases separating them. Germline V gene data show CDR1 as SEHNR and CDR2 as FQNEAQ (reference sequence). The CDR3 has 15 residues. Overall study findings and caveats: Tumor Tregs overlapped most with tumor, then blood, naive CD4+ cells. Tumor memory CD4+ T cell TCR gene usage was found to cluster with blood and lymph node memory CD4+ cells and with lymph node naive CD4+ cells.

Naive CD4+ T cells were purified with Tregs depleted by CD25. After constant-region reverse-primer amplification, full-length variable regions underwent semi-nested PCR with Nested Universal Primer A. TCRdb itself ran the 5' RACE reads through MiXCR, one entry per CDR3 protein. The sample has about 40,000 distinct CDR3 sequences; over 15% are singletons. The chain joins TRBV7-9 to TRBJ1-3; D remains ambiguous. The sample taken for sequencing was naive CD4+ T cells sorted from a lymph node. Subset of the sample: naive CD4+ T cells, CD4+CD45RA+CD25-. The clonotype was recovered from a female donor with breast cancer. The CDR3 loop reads CASSLGHNPGNTIYF. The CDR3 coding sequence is TGTGCCAGCAGCTTAGGGCATAATCCTGGAAACACCATATATTTT.